Listed below are T cell receptor beta chains from one sample, sequenced in a study of blood T cell repertoires in COVID-19. The repertoire was sequenced with immunoSEQ multiplex PCR; TCRdb's copy has only in-frame clones and lacks some. Among more than 65,000 clones listed, about four fifths were seen once. The sample comprised peripheral blood. These receptors were collected from a woman in her sixties with acute or convalescent COVID-19. CDR3s include the opening cysteine and the closing phenylalanine or tryptophan. D genes are given only for firm matches. Size is omitted from some rows. Given values are once, few, many or a class for expanded clones.

D	V	size	J	DNA	CDR3
TRBD1	TRBV18	few	TRBJ1-1	TGTGCCAGCTCAGGACAGGCGAACACTGAAGCTTTCTTT	CASSGQANTEAFF
NA	TRBV7-9	NA	TRBJ1-5	TGTGCCAGCAGCTTCGACAGGAATCAGCCCCAGCATTTT	CASSFDRNQPQHF
NA	TRBV3-1/TRBV3-2	NA	TRBJ2-7	TGTGCCAGCAGCCAAGCGACGCAAGGCCCGAAAAGCGTGCAGTACTTC	CASSQATQGPKSVQYF
TRBD1	TRBV10-3	NA	TRBJ2-7	TGTGCCATCAGCTTGACAGGGGATTACCCCTACGAGCAGTACTTC	CAISLTGDYPYEQYF
NA	TRBV5-1	NA	TRBJ2-7	TGCGCCAGCAGCTTGGGGGGCAGTACGTGGTACTTC	CASSLGGSTWYF
TRBD2	TRBV29-1	NA	TRBJ2-1	TGCAGCGTAGCGGGGAATGAGCAGTTCTTC	CSVAGNEQFF
NA	TRBV2	NA	TRBJ2-3	TGTGCCAGCAGTTATGGGACTGTACCCACAGATACGCAGTATTTT	CASSYGTVPTDTQYF
NA	TRBV29-1	NA	TRBJ2-7	TGCAGCGTCATAAGCCCCGACAGCTCCTACGAGCAGTACTTC	CSVISPDSSYEQYF
NA	TRBV28	NA	TRBJ1-2	TGTGCCAGCAGTTTAGATAGGAGGACAGACCTTACCTATGGCTACACCTTC	CASSLDRRTDLTYGYTF
TRBD1	TRBV12-5	NA	TRBJ1-2	TGTGCTAGTGGTTTGCCCGGGACAGGGGCTGGCTACACCTTC	CASGLPGTGAGYTF
NA	TRBV7-9	NA	TRBJ1-3	TGTGCCAGCAGCTTACAGGGAAGAAACACCATATATTTT	CASSLQGRNTIYF
NA	TRBV6-2/TRBV6-3	NA	TRBJ2-5	TGTGCCAGCAGTTACGAGCCCGGGGGACAGATCCAGTACTTC	CASSYEPGGQIQYF
TRBD1	TRBV9	NA	TRBJ2-7	TGTGCCAGCAGCGTAGGGAGACAGGGCGAGCAGTACTTC	CASSVGRQGEQYF
TRBD2	TRBV7-3	NA	TRBJ2-1	TGTGCCAGCAGCTTTCTAGGATCTAGCGGGGGGGCGGATGAGCAGTTCTTC	CASSFLGSSGGADEQFF
NA	TRBV7-6	once	TRBJ2-5	TGTGCCAGCAGCCCGACTAGTTTCCAAGAGACCCAGTACTTC	CASSPTSFQETQYF